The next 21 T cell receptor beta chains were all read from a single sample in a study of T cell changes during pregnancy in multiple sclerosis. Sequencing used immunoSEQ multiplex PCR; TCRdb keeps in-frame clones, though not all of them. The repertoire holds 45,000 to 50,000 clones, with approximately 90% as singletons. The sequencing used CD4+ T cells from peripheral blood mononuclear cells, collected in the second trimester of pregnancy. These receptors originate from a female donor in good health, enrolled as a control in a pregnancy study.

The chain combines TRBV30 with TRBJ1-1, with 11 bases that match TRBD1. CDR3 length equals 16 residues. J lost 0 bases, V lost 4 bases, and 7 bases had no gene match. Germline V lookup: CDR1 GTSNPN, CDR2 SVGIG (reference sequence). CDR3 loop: CAWTSRDRGLNTEAFF. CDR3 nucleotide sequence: TGTGCCTGGACTTCCAGGGACAGGGGGTTGAACACTGAAGCTTTCTTT.

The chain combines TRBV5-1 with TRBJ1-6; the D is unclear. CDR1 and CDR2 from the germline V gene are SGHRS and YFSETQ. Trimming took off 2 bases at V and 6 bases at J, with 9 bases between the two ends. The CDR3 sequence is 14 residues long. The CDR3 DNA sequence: TGCGCCAGCAGCTTTGAGGGATCTAATTCACCCCTCCACTTT. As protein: CASSFEGSNSPLHF.

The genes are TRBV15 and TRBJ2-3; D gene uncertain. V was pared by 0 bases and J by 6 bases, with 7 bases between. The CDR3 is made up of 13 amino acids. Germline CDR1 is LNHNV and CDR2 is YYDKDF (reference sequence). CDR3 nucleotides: TGTGCCACCAGCAGAGATGTCGGGGATACGCAGTATTTT. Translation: CATSRDVGDTQYF.

CDR3 DNA sequence: TGTGCCAGCAGCAGAAGTCCCTCGCGGGGGGCCCTCTATGAGCAGTTCTTC. Protein product: CASSRSPSRGALYEQFF. This chain joins TRBV27 and TRBJ2-1; 8 nucleotides line up with TRBD2. This CDR3 has 17 amino acids. Per germline, CDR1 MNHEY and CDR2 SMNVEV (reference sequence). V gave up 6 bases and J gave up 8 bases; unmatched junction bases: 18.

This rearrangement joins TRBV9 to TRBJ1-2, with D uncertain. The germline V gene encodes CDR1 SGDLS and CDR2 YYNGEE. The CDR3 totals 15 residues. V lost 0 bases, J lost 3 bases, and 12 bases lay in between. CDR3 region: CASSVDSARDYGYTF. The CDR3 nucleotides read TGTGCCAGCAGCGTAGACTCAGCGCGGGACTATGGCTACACCTTC.

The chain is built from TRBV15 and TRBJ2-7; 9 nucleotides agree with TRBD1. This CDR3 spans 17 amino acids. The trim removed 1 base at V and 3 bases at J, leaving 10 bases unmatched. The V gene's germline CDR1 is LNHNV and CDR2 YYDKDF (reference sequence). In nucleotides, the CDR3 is TGTGCCACCAGCAGAGGTCAACACCGGGACAGGGACTACGAGCAGTACTTC. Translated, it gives CATSRGQHRDRDYEQYF.

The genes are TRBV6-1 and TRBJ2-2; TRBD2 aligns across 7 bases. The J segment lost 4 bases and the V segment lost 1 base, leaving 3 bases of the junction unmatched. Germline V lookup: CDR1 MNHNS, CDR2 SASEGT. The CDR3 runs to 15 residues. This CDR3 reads CASSEVGGSTGELFF. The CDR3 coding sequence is TGTGCCAGCAGTGAAGTGGGAGGGAGCACCGGGGAGCTGTTTTTT.

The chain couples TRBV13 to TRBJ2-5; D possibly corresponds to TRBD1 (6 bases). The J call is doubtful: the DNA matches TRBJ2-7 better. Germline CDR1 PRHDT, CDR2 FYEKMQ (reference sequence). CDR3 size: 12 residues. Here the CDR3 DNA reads TGTGCCAGCAGCTTGACAGGCTACGAGCAGTACTTC. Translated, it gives CASSLTGYEQYF.

CDR3 region: CASRSSGQETQYF. The CDR3 nucleotides read TGTGCCAGCAGGTCTAGCGGACAAGAGACCCAGTACTTC. V gene TRBV7-2 combines with J gene TRBJ2-5; 7 bases match TRBD2. V lost 6 bases to trimming and J lost 2 bases; unmatched junction nucleotides: 3. Germline CDR1 is SGHTA and CDR2 is FQGNSA. The CDR3 loop spans 13 amino acids.

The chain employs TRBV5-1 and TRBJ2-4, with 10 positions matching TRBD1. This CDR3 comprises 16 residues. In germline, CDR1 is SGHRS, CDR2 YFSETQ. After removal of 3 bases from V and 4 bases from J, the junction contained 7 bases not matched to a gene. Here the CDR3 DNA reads TGCGCCAGCAGCTCCGACAGGGGGCTGGATAAAAACATTCAGTACTTC. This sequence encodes CASSSDRGLDKNIQYF.

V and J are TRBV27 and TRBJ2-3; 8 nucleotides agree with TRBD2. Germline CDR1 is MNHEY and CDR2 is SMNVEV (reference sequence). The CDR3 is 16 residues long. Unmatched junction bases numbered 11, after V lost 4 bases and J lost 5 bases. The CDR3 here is CASSYFSGAVVDTQYF. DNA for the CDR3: TGTGCCAGCAGTTACTTTAGCGGGGCCGTAGTAGATACGCAGTATTTT.

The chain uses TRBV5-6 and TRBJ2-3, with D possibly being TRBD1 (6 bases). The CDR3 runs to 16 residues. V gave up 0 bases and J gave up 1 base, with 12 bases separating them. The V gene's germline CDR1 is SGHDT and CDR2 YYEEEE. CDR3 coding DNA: TGTGCCAGCAGCTTGGACGGGGCAGGGGGCACAGATACGCAGTATTTT. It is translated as CASSLDGAGGTDTQYF.

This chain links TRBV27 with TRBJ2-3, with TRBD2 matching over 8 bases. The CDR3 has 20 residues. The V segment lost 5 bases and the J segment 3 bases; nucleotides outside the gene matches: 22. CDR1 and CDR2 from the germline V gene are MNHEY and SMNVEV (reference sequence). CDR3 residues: CASSVADSRGALEETDTQYF. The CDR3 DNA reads TGTGCCAGCAGTGTTGCAGATTCGCGGGGGGCCCTTGAAGAAACAGATACGCAGTATTTT.

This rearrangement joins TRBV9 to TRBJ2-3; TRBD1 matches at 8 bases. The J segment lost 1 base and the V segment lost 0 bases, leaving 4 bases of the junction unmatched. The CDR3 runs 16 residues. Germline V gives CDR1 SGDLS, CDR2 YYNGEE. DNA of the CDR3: TGTGCCAGCAGCGTAGGGCCCAGGGGGCGCACAGATACGCAGTATTTT. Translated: CASSVGPRGRTDTQYF.

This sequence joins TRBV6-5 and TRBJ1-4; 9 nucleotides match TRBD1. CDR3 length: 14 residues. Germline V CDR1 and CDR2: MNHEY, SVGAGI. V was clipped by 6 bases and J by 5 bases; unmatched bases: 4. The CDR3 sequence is CASRRDRVNEKLFF. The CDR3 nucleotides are TGTGCCAGCAGACGGGACAGGGTAAATGAAAAACTGTTTTTT.

CDR3 residues: CASSFTGNTEAFF. The DNA of the CDR3 is TGTGCCAGCAGTTTCACGGGGAACACTGAAGCTTTCTTT. The J gene is TRBJ1-1, the V gene TRBV27; D remains ambiguous. The V and J ends lost 3 bases and 1 base respectively, with 6 bases between them. This CDR3 contains 13 residues. CDR1 and CDR2 from the germline V gene are MNHEY and SMNVEV (reference sequence).

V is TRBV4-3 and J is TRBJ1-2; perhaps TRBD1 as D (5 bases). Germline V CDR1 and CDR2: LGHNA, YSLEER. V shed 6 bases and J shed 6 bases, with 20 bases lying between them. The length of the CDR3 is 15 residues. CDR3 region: CASSHGTSPRDGYTF. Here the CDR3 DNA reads TGCGCCAGCAGTCACGGGACTTCTCCCCGGGATGGCTACACCTTC.

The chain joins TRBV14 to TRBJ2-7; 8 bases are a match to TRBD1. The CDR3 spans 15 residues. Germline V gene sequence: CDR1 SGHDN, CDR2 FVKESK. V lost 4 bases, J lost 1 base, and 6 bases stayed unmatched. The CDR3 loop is CASSLPGQDSYEQYF. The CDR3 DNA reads TGTGCCAGCAGCCTTCCGGGACAGGATTCCTACGAGCAGTACTTC.

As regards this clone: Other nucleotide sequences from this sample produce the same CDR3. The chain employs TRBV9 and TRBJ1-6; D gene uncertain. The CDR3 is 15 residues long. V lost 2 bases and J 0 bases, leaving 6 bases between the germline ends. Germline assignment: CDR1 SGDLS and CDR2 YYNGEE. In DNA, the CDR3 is TGTGCCAGCAGCGTCGATAGCTCCTATAATTCACCCCTCCACTTT. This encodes CASSVDSSYNSPLHF.

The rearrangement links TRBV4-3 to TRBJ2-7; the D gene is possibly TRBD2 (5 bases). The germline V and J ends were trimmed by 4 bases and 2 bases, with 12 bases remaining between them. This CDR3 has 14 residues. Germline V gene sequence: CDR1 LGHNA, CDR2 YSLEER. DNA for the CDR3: TGCGCCAGCAGCCGGGAGACGGAGACCTACGAGCAGTACTTC. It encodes CASSRETETYEQYF.

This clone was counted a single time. In nucleotides, the CDR3 is TGTGCCTGGAGTTTTCGGCAGGAGGGAGGACAGTACTTC. Protein product: CAWSFRQEGGQYF. The chain links TRBV30 to TRBJ2-7; D may be TRBD2 (6 bases). The CDR3 totals 13 residues. The V end lost 2 bases, the J end lost 10 bases, and 18 bases lay between the germline ends. Germline assignment: CDR1 GTSNPN and CDR2 SVGIG (reference sequence).